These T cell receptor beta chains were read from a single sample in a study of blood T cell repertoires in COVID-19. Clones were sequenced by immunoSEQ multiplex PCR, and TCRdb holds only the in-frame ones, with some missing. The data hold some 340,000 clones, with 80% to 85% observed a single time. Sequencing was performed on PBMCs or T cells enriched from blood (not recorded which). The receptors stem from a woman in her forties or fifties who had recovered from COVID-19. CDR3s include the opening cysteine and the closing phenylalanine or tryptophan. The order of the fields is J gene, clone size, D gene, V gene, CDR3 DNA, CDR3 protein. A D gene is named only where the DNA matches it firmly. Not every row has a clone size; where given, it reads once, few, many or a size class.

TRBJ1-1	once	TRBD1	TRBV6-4	TGTGCCAGCAGACCGCAGGGGGCTGGCACTGAAGCTTTCTTT	CASRPQGAGTEAFF
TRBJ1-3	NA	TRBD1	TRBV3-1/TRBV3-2	TGTGCCAGCAGCCTGAGGGGGCGATCCCATACGGACATATATTTT	CASSLRGRSHTDIYF
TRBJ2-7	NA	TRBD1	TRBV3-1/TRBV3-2	TGTGCCAGCAGCCTCCAGGACAGGGAAGCCTACGAGCAGTACTTC	CASSLQDREAYEQYF
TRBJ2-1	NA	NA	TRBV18	TGTGCCAGCTCACCACGGGCTGACAATGAGCAGTTCTTC	CASSPRADNEQFF
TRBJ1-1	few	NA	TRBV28	TGTGCCAGCAGTTCCCATGGGGGCCTCAACACTGAAGCTTTCTTT	CASSSHGGLNTEAFF
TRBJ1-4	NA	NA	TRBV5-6	TGTGCCAGCAGCTTGGACGGGGGGGCGAGTGAAAAACTGTTTTTT	CASSLDGGASEKLFF
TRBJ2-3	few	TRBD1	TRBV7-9	TGTGCCAGCGGGGGCCGGGACAGGTGGGATACGCAGTATTTT	CASGGRDRWDTQYF
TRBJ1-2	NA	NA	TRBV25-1	TGTGCCAGCAGTGAATTCGGCGGAGGACTGACGGCGAACTATGGCTACACCTTC	CASSEFGGGLTANYGYTF
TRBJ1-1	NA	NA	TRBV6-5	TGTGCCAGCAGTCGTCCGGGGGGAAACACTGAAGCTTTCTTT	CASSRPGGNTEAFF
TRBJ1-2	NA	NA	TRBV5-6	TGTGCCAGCAGCTTGGCGCCGGGAGGCTACACCTTC	CASSLAPGGYTF
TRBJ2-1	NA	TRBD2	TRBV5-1	TGCGCCAGCAGCAAAACGACTAGCGGAACCTTCAATGAGCAGTTCTTC	CASSKTTSGTFNEQFF
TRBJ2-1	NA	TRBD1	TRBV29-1	TGCAGCGTTGGCCCGGGACAGGGGGCGCAAGGTGAGCAGTTCTTC	CSVGPGQGAQGEQFF
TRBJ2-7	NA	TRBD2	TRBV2	TGTGCCAGCAGGGGTGCGGCGGGGGTTTCCTACGAGCAGTACTTC	CASRGAAGVSYEQYF
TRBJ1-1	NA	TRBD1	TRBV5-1	TGCGCCAGCAGCTTCCCTCAGGGGGCCGCGAACACTGAAGCTTTCTTT	CASSFPQGAANTEAFF
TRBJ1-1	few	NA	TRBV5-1	TGCGCCAGCAGCTCCTCGGGGGATAACTCTGAAGCTTTCTTT	CASSSSGDNSEAFF
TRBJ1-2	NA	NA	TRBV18	TGTGCCAGCTCACCTATTCAGGGCGAAGGCTACACCTTC	CASSPIQGEGYTF
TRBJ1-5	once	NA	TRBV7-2	TGTGCCAGCAGCGCCTATAGCAATCAGCCCCAGCATTTT	CASSAYSNQPQHF
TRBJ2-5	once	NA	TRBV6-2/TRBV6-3	TGTGCCAGCAGTTACGGGCAGGGAAAGACCCAGTACTTC	CASSYGQGKTQYF
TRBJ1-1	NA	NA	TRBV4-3	TGCGCCAGCAGCTCGTCACCCGGGGTTGGAACTGAAGCTTTCTTT	CASSSSPGVGTEAFF
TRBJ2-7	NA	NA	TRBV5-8	TGTGCCAGCAGCTCGGCCGGGTCCAATCTCGACTACGAGCAGTACTTC	CASSSAGSNLDYEQYF
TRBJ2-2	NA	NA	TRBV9	TGTGCCAGCAGCGTAGGCCCAGCGGCCCTCACCGGGGAGCTGTTTTTT	CASSVGPAALTGELFF
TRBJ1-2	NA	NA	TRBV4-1	TGCGCCAGCAGCCAAGGGGCAGGGCTTTATGGCTACACCTTC	CASSQGAGLYGYTF
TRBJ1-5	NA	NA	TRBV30	TGTGCCTGGAGCGGGGGTTCCAATCAGCCCCAGCATTTT	CAWSGGSNQPQHF
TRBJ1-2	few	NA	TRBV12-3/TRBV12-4	TGTGCCAGCACCGTTCCTTCCAACTATGGCTACACCTTC	CASTVPSNYGYTF
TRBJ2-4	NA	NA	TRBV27	TGTGCCAGCAGTCCAGTCGGGCGGGGTCCCAAAAACATTCAGTACTTC	CASSPVGRGPKNIQYF
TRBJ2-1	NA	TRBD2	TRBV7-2	TGTGCCAGCAGCTTTGGGAGGGTTCGGTCCTACAATGAGCAGTTCTTC	CASSFGRVRSYNEQFF
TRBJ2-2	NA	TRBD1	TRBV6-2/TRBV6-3	TGTGCCAGCAGCCCTGGGGTCGGGACAGCGAACACCGGGGAGCTGTTTTTT	CASSPGVGTANTGELFF
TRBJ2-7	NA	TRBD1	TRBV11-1	TGTGCCAGCAGCCGCCGCCCGGGACAGGGGAACTACGAGCAGTACTTC	CASSRRPGQGNYEQYF
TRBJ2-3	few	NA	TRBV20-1	TGCAGTGCTAGTGTAAAAAGCCTAGCGTATCTCCTCAGCACAGATACGCAGTATTTT	CSASVKSLAYLLSTDTQYF
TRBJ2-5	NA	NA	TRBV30	TGTGCCTGGAGTCCCCGGGTCGGGCTAGAAAAACAGGGGACCCAGTACTTC	CAWSPRVGLEKQGTQYF
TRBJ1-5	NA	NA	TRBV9	TGTGCCAGCAGCGTAGACGGTAGCAATCAGCCCCAGCATTTT	CASSVDGSNQPQHF
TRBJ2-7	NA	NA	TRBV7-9	TGTGCCAGCAGCTCAGACAGATCCACCTACGAGCAGTACTTC	CASSSDRSTYEQYF
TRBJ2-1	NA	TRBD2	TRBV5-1	TGCGCCAGCAGCCACGGGACTAGCGGTAGGGCCTACAATGAGCAGTTCTTC	CASSHGTSGRAYNEQFF